This is a list of T cell receptor beta chains from one sample in a study of response to subunit inactivated influenza vaccine. TCRdb re-called the RT-PCR reads with MiXCR, one entry per CDR3 protein. The sample has 590,000 or so distinct CDR3 sequences; 12% to 15% are singletons. The starting material was PBMCs from blood, obtained around two weeks before vaccination. The receptor source for this set is a man aged 50 to 60 who received an inactivated influenza vaccine. The CDR3 runs from the conserved cysteine through the conserved F or W. D genes are given only for firm matches. For some rows the clone size is stated as once, few or many, or as a class when expanded; others skip it.

V gene: TRBV12-3/TRBV12-4
J gene: TRBJ2-7
clone size: few
D gene: .
CDR3 DNA: TGTGCCAGCAGTTTTCTGGGTTCATCCTACGAGCAGTACTTC
CDR3 protein: CASSFLGSSYEQYF

V gene: TRBV15
J gene: TRBJ1-1
clone size: .
D gene: .
CDR3 DNA: TGTGCCACCAGCAGAGATCTGCCCACTGAAGCTTTCTTT
CDR3 protein: CATSRDLPTEAFF

V gene: TRBV12-3/TRBV12-4
J gene: TRBJ1-2
clone size: .
D gene: .
CDR3 DNA: TGTGCCAGCAGCCATTCGGGGGGCGGCTACACCTTC
CDR3 protein: CASSHSGGGYTF

V gene: TRBV12-3/TRBV12-4
J gene: TRBJ2-2
clone size: few
D gene: .
CDR3 DNA: TGTGCCAGCAGTTTGGGTGCCGGATCCGGGGAGCTGTTTTTT
CDR3 protein: CASSLGAGSGELFF

V gene: TRBV3-1
J gene: TRBJ2-1
clone size: .
D gene: TRBD2
CDR3 DNA: TGTGCCAGCAGCCAAGGGCTGGCTAGCGGGAGGGCTGAGCAGTTCTTC
CDR3 protein: CASSQGLASGRAEQFF

V gene: TRBV29-1
J gene: TRBJ2-1
clone size: few
D gene: .
CDR3 DNA: TGCAGCATTAAGAGAGGGAGCTCTGGAAACAATGAGCAGTTCTTC
CDR3 protein: CSIKRGSSGNNEQFF

V gene: TRBV5-1
J gene: TRBJ1-1
clone size: many
D gene: TRBD1
CDR3 DNA: TGCGCCAGCGCAAGACAGGGGGCCGGTACTGAAGCTTTCTTT
CDR3 protein: CASARQGAGTEAFF

V gene: TRBV2
J gene: TRBJ2-2
clone size: .
D gene: .
CDR3 DNA: TGTGCCAGCAGGGCGGACAGTAGAACCGGGGAGCTGTTTTTT
CDR3 protein: CASRADSRTGELFF

V gene: TRBV6-1
J gene: TRBJ2-1
clone size: few
D gene: TRBD2
CDR3 DNA: TGTGCCAGCAGACCAACGACAGGCGGGGGGGACAATGAGCAGTTCTTC
CDR3 protein: CASRPTTGGGDNEQFF

V gene: TRBV20-1
J gene: TRBJ2-5
clone size: few
D gene: .
CDR3 DNA: TGCAGTGCTAGAGACAGAAACCGTGAGACCCAGTACTTC
CDR3 protein: CSARDRNRETQYF

V gene: TRBV29-1
J gene: TRBJ2-2
clone size: many
D gene: .
CDR3 DNA: TGCAGCGTTGAAGATCGCAGCAGGGGGAACACCGGGGAGCTGTTTTTT
CDR3 protein: CSVEDRSRGNTGELFF

V gene: TRBV21-1
J gene: TRBJ1-5
clone size: .
D gene: .
CDR3 DNA: TGTGCCAGCAGCAGGTCTGGGGGCTGGTATATGGGCAATCAGCCCCAGCATTTT
CDR3 protein: CASSRSGGWYMGNQPQHF

V gene: TRBV18
J gene: TRBJ1-3
clone size: .
D gene: .
CDR3 DNA: TGTGCCAGCTCACCGAGAGAGGACTCTGGAAACACCATATATTTT
CDR3 protein: CASSPREDSGNTIYF

V gene: TRBV4-2
J gene: TRBJ2-1
clone size: .
D gene: TRBD2
CDR3 DNA: TGTGCCAGCAGCCTCGAGCGGGGGCCTAGTTCCTACAATGAGCAGTTCTTC
CDR3 protein: CASSLERGPSSYNEQFF

V gene: TRBV5-1
J gene: TRBJ2-1
clone size: .
D gene: TRBD1
CDR3 DNA: TGCGCCAGCAGCTTACGGGACAGGGCACGCAATGAGCAGTTCTTC
CDR3 protein: CASSLRDRARNEQFF

V gene: TRBV20-1
J gene: TRBJ2-7
clone size: .
D gene: .
CDR3 DNA: TGCAGTGCTAGAGATTGGGGGGGCGCTGGACCCTCCTACGAGCAGTACTTC
CDR3 protein: CSARDWGGAGPSYEQYF

V gene: TRBV12-3/TRBV12-4
J gene: TRBJ2-3
clone size: few
D gene: .
CDR3 DNA: TGTGCCAGCAGTCAAACGTCCCCTCCGACAGATACGCAGTATTTT
CDR3 protein: CASSQTSPPTDTQYF

V gene: TRBV6-1
J gene: TRBJ2-2
clone size: .
D gene: .
CDR3 DNA: TGTGCCAGCAGTGGGGAACTGCACACCGGGGAGCTGTTTTTT
CDR3 protein: CASSGELHTGELFF

V gene: TRBV5-4
J gene: TRBJ2-2
clone size: .
D gene: TRBD1
CDR3 DNA: TGTGCCAGCAGCACGGACAGGGAGCATGACACCGGGGAGCTGTTTTTT
CDR3 protein: CASSTDREHDTGELFF

V gene: TRBV12-3/TRBV12-4
J gene: TRBJ2-3
clone size: .
D gene: TRBD1
CDR3 DNA: TGTGCCAGCAGTTTACGGGACAGGGAGGGGAATACGCAGTATTTT
CDR3 protein: CASSLRDREGNTQYF

V gene: TRBV29-1
J gene: TRBJ2-1
clone size: .
D gene: .
CDR3 DNA: TGCAGCGGATCCGGGGCGTCCTACAATGAGCAGTTCTTC
CDR3 protein: CSGSGASYNEQFF

V gene: TRBV20-1
J gene: TRBJ2-1
clone size: few
D gene: TRBD2
CDR3 DNA: TGCAGTGCTAGAGATCTAAGGACTAGCGGGACGGGTGAGCAGTTCTTC
CDR3 protein: CSARDLRTSGTGEQFF

V gene: TRBV11-2
J gene: TRBJ2-2
clone size: many
D gene: TRBD1
CDR3 DNA: TGTGCCAGCAGCTTGGGGACAGGGAGCACCGGGGAGCTGTTTTTT
CDR3 protein: CASSLGTGSTGELFF

V gene: TRBV5-8
J gene: TRBJ1-6
clone size: .
D gene: .
CDR3 DNA: TGTGCCAGCAGCTTAACAGGCGCGCTTAATTCACCCCTCCACTTT
CDR3 protein: CASSLTGALNSPLHF